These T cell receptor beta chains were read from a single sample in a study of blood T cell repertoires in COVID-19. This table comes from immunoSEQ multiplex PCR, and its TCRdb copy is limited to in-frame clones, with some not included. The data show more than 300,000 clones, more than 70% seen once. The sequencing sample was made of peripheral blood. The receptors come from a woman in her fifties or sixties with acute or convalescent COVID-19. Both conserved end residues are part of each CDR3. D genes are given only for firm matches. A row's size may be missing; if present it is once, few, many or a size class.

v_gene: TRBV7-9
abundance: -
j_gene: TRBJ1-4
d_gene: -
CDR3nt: TGTGCCAGCACCTTAGGCACAGCTAATGAAAAACTGTTTTTT
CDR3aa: CASTLGTANEKLFF

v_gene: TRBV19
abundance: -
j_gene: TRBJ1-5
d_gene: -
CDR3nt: TGTGCCAGTAGTATTGTAGGGGATAGCAATCAGCCCCAGCATTTT
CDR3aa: CASSIVGDSNQPQHF

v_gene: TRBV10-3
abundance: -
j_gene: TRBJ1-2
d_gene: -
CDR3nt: TGTGCCATTTACAGGGATGGCTACACCTTC
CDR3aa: CAIYRDGYTF

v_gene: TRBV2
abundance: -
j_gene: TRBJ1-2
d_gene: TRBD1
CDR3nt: TGTGCCAGCAGGGGACAGGGAGGTGGCTACACCTTC
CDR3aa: CASRGQGGGYTF

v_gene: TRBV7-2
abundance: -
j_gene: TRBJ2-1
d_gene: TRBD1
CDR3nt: TGTGCCAGCAGCTCGTCGGGACAGGGATTAGAGCAGTTCTTC
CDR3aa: CASSSSGQGLEQFF

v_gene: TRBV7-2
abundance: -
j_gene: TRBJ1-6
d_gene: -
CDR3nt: TGTGCCAGCAGCTTAGATCGGGGTTATAATTCACCCCTCCACTTT
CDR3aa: CASSLDRGYNSPLHF

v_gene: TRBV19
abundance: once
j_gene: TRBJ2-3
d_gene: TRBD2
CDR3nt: TGTGCCAGTAGTACAGGGACTAGCGGGGGGACAGATACGCAGTATTTT
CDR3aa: CASSTGTSGGTDTQYF

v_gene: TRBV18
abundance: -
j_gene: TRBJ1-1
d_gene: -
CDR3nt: TGTGCCAGCTCACCCATGACAGGGAACACTGAAGCTTTCTTT
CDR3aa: CASSPMTGNTEAFF

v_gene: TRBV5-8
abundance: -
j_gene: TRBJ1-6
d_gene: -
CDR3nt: TGTGCCAGCAGCTTGACGGAGAGCTCCTATAATTCACCCCTCCACTTT
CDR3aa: CASSLTESSYNSPLHF

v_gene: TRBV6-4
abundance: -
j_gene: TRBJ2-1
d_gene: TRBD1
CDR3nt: TGTGCCAGCAGTGATCGGACAGGGTTTAATGAGCAGTTCTTC
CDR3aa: CASSDRTGFNEQFF

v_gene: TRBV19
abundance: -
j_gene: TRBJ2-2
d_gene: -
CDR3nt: TGTGCCAGTAGTAGGGGTAGGGGAGGTCGCGCCGGGGAGCTGTTTTTT
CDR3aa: CASSRGRGGRAGELFF

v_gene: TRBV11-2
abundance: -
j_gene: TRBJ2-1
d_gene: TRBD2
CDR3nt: TGTGCCAGCAGCTTAGTTTTAGCGGGTGGGTACAATGAGCAGTTCTTC
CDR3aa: CASSLVLAGGYNEQFF

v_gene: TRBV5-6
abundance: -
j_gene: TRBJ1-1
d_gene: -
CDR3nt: TGTGCCAGCAGCTTGGAATGGCGGAAGAACACTGAAGCTTTCTTT
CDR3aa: CASSLEWRKNTEAFF

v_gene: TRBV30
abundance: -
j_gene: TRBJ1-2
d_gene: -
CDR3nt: TGTGCCTGGGGGAGTGGGCAGACCCCCTATGGCTACACCTTC
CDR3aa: CAWGSGQTPYGYTF

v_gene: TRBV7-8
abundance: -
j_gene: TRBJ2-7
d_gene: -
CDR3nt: TGTGCCAGCAGCTTCGAAACTTTCTACGAGCAGTACTTC
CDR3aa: CASSFETFYEQYF

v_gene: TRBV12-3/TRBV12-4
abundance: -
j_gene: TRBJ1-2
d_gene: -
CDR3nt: TGTGCCAGCAGTATAGGGGCGGGTAGTGGCTACACCTTC
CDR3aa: CASSIGAGSGYTF

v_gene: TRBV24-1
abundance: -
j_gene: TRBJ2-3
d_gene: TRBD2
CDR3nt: TGTGCCACCAGTGATCAGACTAGCGGGGGGAGCGATACGCAGTATTTT
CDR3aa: CATSDQTSGGSDTQYF

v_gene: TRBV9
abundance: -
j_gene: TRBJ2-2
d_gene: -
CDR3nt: TGTGCCAGCAGCGTAGCTCCGACAGCGAACACCGGGGAGCTGTTTTTT
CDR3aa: CASSVAPTANTGELFF

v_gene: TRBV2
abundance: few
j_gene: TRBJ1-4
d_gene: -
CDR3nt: TGTGCCAGCAGTTACAGTGCAACTAATGAAAAACTGTTTTTT
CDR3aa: CASSYSATNEKLFF

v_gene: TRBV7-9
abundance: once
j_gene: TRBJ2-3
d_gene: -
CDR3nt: TGTGCCAGCAGCTTAGCGGTTGGGGCAGGGGGGCAGCGCACAGATACGCAGTATTTT
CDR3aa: CASSLAVGAGGQRTDTQYF